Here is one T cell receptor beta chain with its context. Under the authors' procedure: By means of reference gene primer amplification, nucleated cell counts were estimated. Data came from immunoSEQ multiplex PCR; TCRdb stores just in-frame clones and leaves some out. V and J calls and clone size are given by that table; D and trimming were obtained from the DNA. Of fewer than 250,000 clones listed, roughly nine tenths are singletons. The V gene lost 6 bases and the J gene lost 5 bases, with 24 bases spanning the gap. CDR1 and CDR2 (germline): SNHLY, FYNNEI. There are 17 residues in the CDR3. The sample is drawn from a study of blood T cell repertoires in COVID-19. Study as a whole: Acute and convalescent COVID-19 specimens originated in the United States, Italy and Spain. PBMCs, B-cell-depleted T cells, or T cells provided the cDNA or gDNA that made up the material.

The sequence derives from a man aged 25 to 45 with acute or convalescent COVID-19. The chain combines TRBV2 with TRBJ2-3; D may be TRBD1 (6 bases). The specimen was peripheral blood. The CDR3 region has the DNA TGTGCCAGCAGAGACGGGATTGGGGGCGGGTATCAAGATACGCAGTATTTT. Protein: CASRDGIGGGYQDTQYF.